This T cell receptor beta chain was obtained from a study of molecular identifiers for immune sequencing clone quantification. Study information: RNA from approximately 20,000 or 98,000 naive CD8 cells was split five ways in replicates, with four sequenced.

Comments on this clonotype: Its antigen is not known. One end of the junction varies from germline; a read error may be responsible.

MiXCR, applied by TCRdb to the PCR reads, yields one record per CDR3 protein. The data show approximately 590,000 distinct CDR3 sequences, with less than 30% seen just once and 0.78% held by the top ten. Naive CD8 T cells underwent sorting with the CD8+CD4-CCR7+CD45RA+ definition. General study points: Underestimation of highly expanded clone sizes could arise where identical TCR molecules share a barcode. Clones of above 20 RNA copies carried over 97% of effector molecules; in naive cells they carried under 1%.

Sequencing was done on a sample of naive CD8+ T cells from blood, with Jurkat cell RNA spiked in. Specified subset: FACS-sorted CD8+CD4-CCR7+CD45RA+ naive T cells. The clonotype originates from a human donor in good health. Some libraries in this study had Jurkat cell RNA spiked in.

The CDR3 sequence: CSASEYPRSGTYNGQFF. CDR3 coding DNA: TGCAGTGCGAGCGAATACCCAAGGTCCGGGACCTACAATGGGCAGTTCTTC. The chain carries TRBV20-1 and TRBJ2-1, with D perhaps given as TRBD1 or TRBD2 (5 bases each). Germline V CDR1 and CDR2: DFQATT, SNEGSKA (reference sequence). The CDR3 is 17 residues long.